Reported below is one T cell receptor beta chain. The data belong to a study of blood T cell repertoires in COVID-19. Study in general: The samples span acute and convalescent COVID-19 from the United States, Italy and Spain. PBMCs, B-cell-depleted T cells, or T cells were the source of the cDNA or gDNA that made up the material.

CDR3 length: 14 residues. In germline, CDR1 is MNHEY, CDR2 SMNVEV (reference sequence). V lost 3 bases and J lost 6, with 14 bases in between. Source study methods: Amplified reference gene primers provided the basis for estimating nucleated cell counts. The repertoire was sequenced with immunoSEQ multiplex PCR; TCRdb's copy has only in-frame clones and lacks some. That table furnishes V, J and clone size, whereas the DNA furnished D and trimming. The table lists 250,000 to 350,000 clones, about nine tenths of them singletons, with about 2% in the top ten. Sequencing input: peripheral blood. The J gene is TRBJ1-1, the V gene TRBV27; the D gene is possibly TRBD1 (5 bases). This TCR came from a woman aged 45-65 years who had recovered from COVID-19. The CDR3 DNA sequence: TGTGCCAGCAGTTTGCTGGCGGGGGAAGCTGAAGCTTTCTTT. Residues: CASSLLAGEAEAFF.